This TCR beta chain was sequenced for a study of T cells in Graves' hyperthyroidism and ophthalmopathy. RNA transcripts yielded amplified TCR beta CDR3 regions. When the TCR CDR3 underwent first-round RT-PCR, the HTBI primer set was used. TCRdb recomputed calls from the multiplex PCR reads with MiXCR, one row per CDR3 protein. Found here are approximately 640,000 distinct CDR3 sequences, approximately 42% of them singletons; the top ten hold about 7.7%. Patients showing uncontrolled infection, other autoimmune disease, pregnancy or lactation were ineligible. In making diagnoses, clinical symptoms, serum thyroxine and TRAb, thyroid ultrasound and orbital computed tomography were all used. This CDR3 contains 14 residues. CDR1 is SGHVS, CDR2 FQNEAQ, per germline. V lost 5 bases, J lost 1 base, and 11 bases lay in between. This clonotype was found many times.

The sequenced sample was peripheral blood or thyroid tissue (not recorded which). The origin of this receptor is an adult man with Graves' disease, either hyperthyroidism or ophthalmopathy (not recorded which). The chain employs TRBV7-8 and TRBJ1-1; D remains unclear. The CDR3 protein is CASSIGRENTEAFF. Here the CDR3 DNA reads TGTGCCAGCAGCATCGGACGGGAGAACACTGAAGCTTTCTTT.